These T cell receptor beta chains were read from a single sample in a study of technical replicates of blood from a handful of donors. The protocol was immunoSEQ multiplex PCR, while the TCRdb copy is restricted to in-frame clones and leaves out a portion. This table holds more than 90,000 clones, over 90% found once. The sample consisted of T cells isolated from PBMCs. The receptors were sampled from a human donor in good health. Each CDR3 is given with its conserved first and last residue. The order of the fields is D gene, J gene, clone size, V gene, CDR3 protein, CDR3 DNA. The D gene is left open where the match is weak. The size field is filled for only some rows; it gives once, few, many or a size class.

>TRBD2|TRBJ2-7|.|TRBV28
CASSSTLAVPYEQYF
TGTGCCAGCAGTTCGACGCTAGCGGTTCCCTACGAGCAGTACTTC
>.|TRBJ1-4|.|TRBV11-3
CASSSYPGSEKLFF
TGTGCCAGCAGCTCCTACCCAGGGTCCGAAAAACTGTTTTTT
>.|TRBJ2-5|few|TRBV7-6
CASSLASLGALKETQYF
TGTGCCAGCAGCTTAGCCAGTTTGGGGGCGCTTAAGGAGACCCAGTACTTC
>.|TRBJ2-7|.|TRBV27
CASSLPGREQYF
TGTGCCAGCAGTTTACCGGGTAGGGAGCAGTACTTC
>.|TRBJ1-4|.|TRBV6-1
CASSEAQEKLFF
TGTGCCAGCAGTGAAGCGCAGGAAAAACTGTTTTTT
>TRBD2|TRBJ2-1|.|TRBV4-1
CASSQTGTSPYNEQFF
TGCGCCAGCAGCCAAACCGGGACTAGCCCCTACAATGAGCAGTTCTTC
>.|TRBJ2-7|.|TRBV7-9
CASSSVSYEQYF
TGTGCCAGCAGCTCAGTATCCTACGAGCAGTACTTC
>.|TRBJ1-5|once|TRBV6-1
CASIAISGSNQPQHF
TGTGCCAGCATTGCTATTTCAGGTAGCAATCAGCCCCAGCATTTT
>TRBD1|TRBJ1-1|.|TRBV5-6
CASSHRGTEAFF
TGTGCCAGCAGCCACAGGGGAACTGAAGCTTTCTTT
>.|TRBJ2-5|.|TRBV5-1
CASNQGDQETQYF
TGCGCCAGCAACCAAGGGGACCAAGAGACCCAGTACTTC
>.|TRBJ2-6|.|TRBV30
CAWSVGGSGANVLTF
TGTGCCTGGAGTGTAGGGGGCTCTGGGGCCAACGTCCTGACTTTC
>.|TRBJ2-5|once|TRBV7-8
CASSYRQGRAETQYF
TGTGCCAGCAGCTACCGACAGGGGAGGGCGGAGACCCAGTACTTC
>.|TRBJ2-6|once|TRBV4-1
CASTNRGYSGANVLTF
TGCGCCAGCACTAACCGGGGTTACTCTGGGGCCAACGTCCTGACTTTC
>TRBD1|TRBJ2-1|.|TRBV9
CASSPPTGGSYNEQFF
TGTGCCAGCAGCCCACCGACAGGGGGCTCCTACAATGAGCAGTTCTTC
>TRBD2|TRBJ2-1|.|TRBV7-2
CASSNPGLGYNEQFF
TGTGCCAGCAGCAACCCGGGACTAGGCTACAATGAGCAGTTCTTC
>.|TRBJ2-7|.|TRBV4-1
CASSTLIQGSSYEQYF
TGCGCCAGCAGCACACTTATTCAGGGTTCGTCCTACGAGCAGTACTTC
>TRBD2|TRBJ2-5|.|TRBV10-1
CASSEWTSCLETQYF
TGCGCCAGCAGTGAATGGACTAGCTGCTTAGAGACCCAGTACTTC
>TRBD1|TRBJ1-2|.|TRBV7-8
CASSPTGDGGGYTF
TGTGCCAGCAGCCCTACAGGGGACGGGGGTGGCTACACCTTC
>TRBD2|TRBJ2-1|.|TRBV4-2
CASSPTSGSYNEQFF
TGTGCCAGCAGCCCTACTAGCGGTTCCTACAATGAGCAGTTCTTC
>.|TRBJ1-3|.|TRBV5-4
CASSLGGAGNTIYF
TGTGCCAGCAGCCTAGGGGGGGCGGGAAACACCATATATTTT
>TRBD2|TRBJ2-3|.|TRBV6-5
CASSSRGGTPDTQYF
TGTGCCAGCAGTTCGCGGGGGGGGACCCCAGATACGCAGTATTTT
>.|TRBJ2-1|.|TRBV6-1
CASSEATGAQFF
TGTGCCAGCAGTGAAGCTACGGGAGCACAGTTCTTC
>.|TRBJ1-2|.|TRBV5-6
CASSHPGQNYGYTF
TGTGCCAGCAGCCACCCTGGACAGAACTATGGCTACACCTTC
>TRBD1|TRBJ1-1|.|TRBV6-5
CASTKRQGMNTEAFF
TGTGCCAGCACCAAGAGACAGGGCATGAACACTGAAGCTTTCTTT
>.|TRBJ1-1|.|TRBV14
CASSQESGWEEEYTEAFF
TGTGCCAGCAGCCAAGAATCGGGATGGGAAGAGGAATACACTGAAGCTTTCTTT
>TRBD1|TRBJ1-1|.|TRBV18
CASSPRQGALSEAFF
TGTGCCAGCTCACCCAGACAGGGGGCTCTGTCTGAAGCTTTCTTT
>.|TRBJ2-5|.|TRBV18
CASSASWEKETQYF
TGTGCCAGCTCGGCCTCGTGGGAGAAAGAGACCCAGTACTTC
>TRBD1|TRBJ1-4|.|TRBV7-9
CASSPDRGNGKLFF
TGTGCCAGCAGCCCAGACAGGGGTAATGGAAAACTGTTTTTT
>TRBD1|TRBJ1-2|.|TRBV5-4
CASSLVQGAQYGYTF
TGTGCCAGCAGCTTGGTTCAGGGGGCCCAATATGGCTACACCTTC
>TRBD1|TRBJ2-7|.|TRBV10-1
CASSGSWGTGSSYEQYF
TGCGCCAGCAGTGGATCATGGGGGACAGGGAGCTCCTACGAGCAGTACTTC
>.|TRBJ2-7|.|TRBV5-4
CASSASSFGEQYF
TGTGCCAGCAGCGCCTCCTCGTTCGGCGAGCAGTACTTC
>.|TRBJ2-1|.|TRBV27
CASSSSGLSSNEQFF
TGTGCCAGCAGTTCCAGCGGGTTGTCTAGTAATGAGCAGTTCTTC
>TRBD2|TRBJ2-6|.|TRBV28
CASSPGTRLAGGSGANVLTF
TGTGCCAGCAGTCCAGGTACCCGACTAGCGGGGGGCTCTGGGGCCAACGTCCTGACTTTC
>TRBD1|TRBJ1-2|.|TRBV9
CASSVATGTNYGYTF
TGTGCCAGCAGCGTCGCGACAGGGACTAACTATGGCTACACCTTC
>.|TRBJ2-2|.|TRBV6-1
CASSVTNANTGELFF
TGTGCCAGCAGTGTTACTAACGCGAACACCGGGGAGCTGTTTTTT
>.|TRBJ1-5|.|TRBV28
CASSYRVRYQPQHF
TGTGCCAGCAGTTACAGGGTGCGGTATCAGCCCCAGCATTTT
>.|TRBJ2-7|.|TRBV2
CASQADLVAEQYF
TGTGCCTCCCAGGCAGACCTCGTGGCCGAGCAGTACTTC
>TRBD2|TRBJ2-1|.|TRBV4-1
CASSQSAGGPYEQFF
TGCGCCAGCAGCCAATCGGCGGGAGGGCCGTATGAGCAGTTCTTC
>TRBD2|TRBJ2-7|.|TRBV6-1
CASSGPGLAGDYEQYF
TGTGCCAGCAGTGGCCCGGGACTAGCGGGGGACTACGAGCAGTACTTC
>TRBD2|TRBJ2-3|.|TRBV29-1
CSVLPGTSGTRAADTQYF
TGCAGCGTCTTACCCGGGACTAGCGGGACCAGGGCGGCAGATACGCAGTATTTT
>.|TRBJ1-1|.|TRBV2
CAALGHNTEAFF
TGTGCCGCGCTCGGACATAACACTGAAGCTTTCTTT
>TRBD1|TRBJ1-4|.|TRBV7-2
CASKPDRTNEKLFF
TGTGCCAGCAAACCGGACAGGACGAATGAAAAACTGTTTTTT
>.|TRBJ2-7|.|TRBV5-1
CASSVMTGREQYF
TGCGCCAGCAGCGTAATGACAGGTCGCGAGCAGTACTTC
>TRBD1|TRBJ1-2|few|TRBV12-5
CASGSGGSYGYTF
TGTGCTAGTGGTTCAGGGGGCAGCTATGGCTACACCTTC
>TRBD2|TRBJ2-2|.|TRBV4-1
CASSPGTSGSGELFF
TGCGCCAGCAGCCCCGGGACTAGCGGGTCCGGGGAGCTGTTTTTT